These T cell receptor beta chains were read from a single sample in a study of CD8 T cells in Susac syndrome. MiXCR was run by TCRdb on the immunoSEQ multiplex PCR reads, yielding one entry per CDR3 protein. The sample shows some 130,000 distinct CDR3 sequences, around 94% of them seen only once. The specimen sequenced was CD4+ T cells from PBMCs. All receptors derive from a human donor with multiple sclerosis. Both conserved end residues are part of each CDR3. Fields, in order: CDR3 DNA, CDR3 protein, CDR3 length, J gene, V gene, clone size, D gene. D genes are given only for firm matches. Some rows mark clone size as missing; the rest say once, few, many or name a class of expanded clone.

cdr3_nt: TGTGCCAGCAGCCGATCCCCTCTTAACAGGGGACGGAACACCGGGGAGCTGTTTTTT; cdr3_aa: CASSRSPLNRGRNTGELFF; cdr3_length: 19; j_call: TRBJ2-2; v_call: TRBV27; clone_size: NA; d_call: TRBD1
cdr3_nt: TGCAGTGCTAAAAAACAGGGGGCAGATAATTCACCCCTCCACTTT; cdr3_aa: CSAKKQGADNSPLHF; cdr3_length: 15; j_call: TRBJ1-6; v_call: TRBV20-1; clone_size: NA; d_call: TRBD1
cdr3_nt: TGTGCCTGGAGTATGGCAGACAATCAGCCCCAGCATTTT; cdr3_aa: CAWSMADNQPQHF; cdr3_length: 13; j_call: TRBJ1-5; v_call: TRBV30; clone_size: once; d_call: NA
cdr3_nt: TGTGCCAGACTCGAACAGCTTAATCAGCCCCAGCATTTT; cdr3_aa: CARLEQLNQPQHF; cdr3_length: 13; j_call: TRBJ1-5; v_call: TRBV5-3; clone_size: NA; d_call: NA
cdr3_nt: TGTGCCAGCAGCAGGGACTCACTCTCTGGAAACACCATATATTTT; cdr3_aa: CASSRDSLSGNTIYF; cdr3_length: 15; j_call: TRBJ1-3; v_call: TRBV7-9; clone_size: NA; d_call: NA
cdr3_nt: TGCAGCTGTTCCTATAGCAATCAGCCCCAGCATTTT; cdr3_aa: CSCSYSNQPQHF; cdr3_length: 12; j_call: TRBJ1-5; v_call: TRBV29-1; clone_size: NA; d_call: NA
cdr3_nt: TGTGCCAGCAGCTTAGGGGGGCCCTCTGGAAACACCATATATTTT; cdr3_aa: CASSLGGPSGNTIYF; cdr3_length: 15; j_call: TRBJ1-3; v_call: TRBV13; clone_size: NA; d_call: NA
cdr3_nt: TGTGCCAGCAGCGCGCCGCAGGGCACCGGGGAGCTGTTTTTT; cdr3_aa: CASSAPQGTGELFF; cdr3_length: 14; j_call: TRBJ2-2; v_call: TRBV7-9; clone_size: NA; d_call: NA
cdr3_nt: TGTGCCAGCAGTTGGAGACAGGGCCCCTACGAGCAGTACTTC; cdr3_aa: CASSWRQGPYEQYF; cdr3_length: 14; j_call: TRBJ2-7; v_call: TRBV7-9; clone_size: once; d_call: TRBD1
cdr3_nt: TGCGCCAGCGTCCAAGGGGCGGAGAACACTGAAGCTTTCTTT; cdr3_aa: CASVQGAENTEAFF; cdr3_length: 14; j_call: TRBJ1-1; v_call: TRBV5-1; clone_size: NA; d_call: NA
cdr3_nt: TGTGCCAGTAGTATACTAGGAGCGGGAGATCGGAATGAGCAGTTCTTC; cdr3_aa: CASSILGAGDRNEQFF; cdr3_length: 16; j_call: TRBJ2-1; v_call: TRBV19; clone_size: NA; d_call: TRBD2
cdr3_nt: TGTGCCAGCAGCTTAGTGCGACAGGTGGATCAGCCCCAGCATTTT; cdr3_aa: CASSLVRQVDQPQHF; cdr3_length: 15; j_call: TRBJ1-5; v_call: TRBV7-2; clone_size: NA; d_call: NA
cdr3_nt: TGTGCCAGCAGGGGGCAATTGTTCGAGCAGTACTTC; cdr3_aa: CASRGQLFEQYF; cdr3_length: 12; j_call: TRBJ2-7; v_call: TRBV28; clone_size: NA; d_call: NA
cdr3_nt: TGTGCCAGCTCACCAAAGACAGACTATTCACCCCTCCACTTT; cdr3_aa: CASSPKTDYSPLHF; cdr3_length: 14; j_call: TRBJ1-6; v_call: TRBV18; clone_size: NA; d_call: NA
cdr3_nt: TGCGCCAGCAGCTTGGGGGGAGCGGGAGGTAACAATGAGCAGTTCTTC; cdr3_aa: CASSLGGAGGNNEQFF; cdr3_length: 16; j_call: TRBJ2-1; v_call: TRBV5-1; clone_size: NA; d_call: TRBD2
cdr3_nt: TGTGCCAGCAGTCTCAACTTCAGGGGGGCGACCTACGAGCAGTACTTC; cdr3_aa: CASSLNFRGATYEQYF; cdr3_length: 16; j_call: TRBJ2-7; v_call: TRBV6-1; clone_size: NA; d_call: NA
cdr3_nt: TGTGCCAGCAGTTACAGACAGGGCGGGGAACCAGAGCAGTTCTTC; cdr3_aa: CASSYRQGGEPEQFF; cdr3_length: 15; j_call: TRBJ2-1; v_call: TRBV6-5; clone_size: once; d_call: NA
cdr3_nt: TGCGCCAGCAGCAGCTCGTGGGTGACCGAGACCCAGTACTTC; cdr3_aa: CASSSSWVTETQYF; cdr3_length: 14; j_call: TRBJ2-5; v_call: TRBV4-3; clone_size: NA; d_call: NA
cdr3_nt: TGTGCCAGCAGCTTAGAATTGGCGGAAGCTGAAGCTTTCTTT; cdr3_aa: CASSLELAEAEAFF; cdr3_length: 14; j_call: TRBJ1-1; v_call: TRBV7-9; clone_size: NA; d_call: NA
cdr3_nt: TGCGCCAGCAGCCAATCAGAGACTCTGGGTCAGCCCCAGCATTTT; cdr3_aa: CASSQSETLGQPQHF; cdr3_length: 15; j_call: TRBJ1-5; v_call: TRBV4-1; clone_size: NA; d_call: NA
cdr3_nt: TGTGCCTGGAGTGTTCCCGGACGAGCCTACGAGCAGTACTTC; cdr3_aa: CAWSVPGRAYEQYF; cdr3_length: 14; j_call: TRBJ2-7; v_call: TRBV30; clone_size: NA; d_call: NA
cdr3_nt: TGTGCCAGCAGCCCTGGACAGGGCCTGATTATGAACACTGAAGCTTTCTTT; cdr3_aa: CASSPGQGLIMNTEAFF; cdr3_length: 17; j_call: TRBJ1-1; v_call: TRBV7-9; clone_size: NA; d_call: TRBD1
cdr3_nt: TGTGCCAGCAGCCAAGGGGTTGGCTACACCTTC; cdr3_aa: CASSQGVGYTF; cdr3_length: 11; j_call: TRBJ1-2; v_call: TRBV6-5; clone_size: once; d_call: NA
cdr3_nt: TGTGCCAGCAGGGGGGGACCCTACTATGGCTACACCTTC; cdr3_aa: CASRGGPYYGYTF; cdr3_length: 13; j_call: TRBJ1-2; v_call: TRBV6-4; clone_size: NA; d_call: NA
cdr3_nt: TGTGCCAGCAGCCTTGGAGGGACAGGGGGCTCCTACGAGCAGTACTTC; cdr3_aa: CASSLGGTGGSYEQYF; cdr3_length: 16; j_call: TRBJ2-7; v_call: TRBV3-1; clone_size: NA; d_call: TRBD1
cdr3_nt: TGTGCCTGGGGTGGGACAGGGGCGGGCTACACCTTC; cdr3_aa: CAWGGTGAGYTF; cdr3_length: 12; j_call: TRBJ1-2; v_call: TRBV30; clone_size: NA; d_call: TRBD1
cdr3_nt: TGCAGTGCTACCCTATTACTTGGCGGGGGGGCAGATACGCAGTATTTT; cdr3_aa: CSATLLLGGGADTQYF; cdr3_length: 16; j_call: TRBJ2-3; v_call: TRBV20-1; clone_size: once; d_call: TRBD2
cdr3_nt: TGCAGTGCTAGGCCTAGCCGGGGACAGGGTGGCGAGCAGTACTTC; cdr3_aa: CSARPSRGQGGEQYF; cdr3_length: 15; j_call: TRBJ2-7; v_call: TRBV20-1; clone_size: NA; d_call: TRBD1
cdr3_nt: TGTGCCAGCAGCTTAGAAGGGACAGGGGGCGGACTCTATGGCTACACCTTC; cdr3_aa: CASSLEGTGGGLYGYTF; cdr3_length: 17; j_call: TRBJ1-2; v_call: TRBV7-9; clone_size: once; d_call: TRBD1
cdr3_nt: TGTGCCAGCTCACCAAGGCGGGACTCCTACAATGAGCAGTTCTTC; cdr3_aa: CASSPRRDSYNEQFF; cdr3_length: 15; j_call: TRBJ2-1; v_call: TRBV18; clone_size: NA; d_call: NA
cdr3_nt: TGTGCCAGCAGTTACGACAGGGCAACCGGAAACACCATATATTTT; cdr3_aa: CASSYDRATGNTIYF; cdr3_length: 15; j_call: TRBJ1-3; v_call: TRBV6-5; clone_size: NA; d_call: TRBD1
cdr3_nt: TGTGCCTGGAGTTCGACCGGGTCTTCGAAACCGGGGTACACCTTC; cdr3_aa: CAWSSTGSSKPGYTF; cdr3_length: 15; j_call: TRBJ1-2; v_call: TRBV30; clone_size: NA; d_call: NA
cdr3_nt: TGCAGTGCTGCCCCCGGGACTAGCGGTTGGGGATATGAGCAGTTCTTC; cdr3_aa: CSAAPGTSGWGYEQFF; cdr3_length: 16; j_call: TRBJ2-1; v_call: TRBV20-1; clone_size: NA; d_call: TRBD2
cdr3_nt: TGTGCCAGCAGCGTAATCCCCCACGGGGGGGTCTATGAGCAGTTCTTC; cdr3_aa: CASSVIPHGGVYEQFF; cdr3_length: 16; j_call: TRBJ2-1; v_call: TRBV9; clone_size: NA; d_call: TRBD2
cdr3_nt: TGTGCCAGCAGCTTGCGTCCCAAGGGGAACGAGCAGTACTTC; cdr3_aa: CASSLRPKGNEQYF; cdr3_length: 14; j_call: TRBJ2-7; v_call: TRBV5-4; clone_size: NA; d_call: NA
cdr3_nt: TGTGCCAGCAGCTTAAACAGCCCCCAAGAGACCCAGTACTTC; cdr3_aa: CASSLNSPQETQYF; cdr3_length: 14; j_call: TRBJ2-5; v_call: TRBV7-6; clone_size: NA; d_call: NA
cdr3_nt: TGTGCCAGCAGTCGGCCCTACCAAGAGACCCAGTACTTC; cdr3_aa: CASSRPYQETQYF; cdr3_length: 13; j_call: TRBJ2-5; v_call: TRBV6-2/TRBV6-3; clone_size: NA; d_call: NA
cdr3_nt: TGTGCCAGCAGCGTCGGCTCGGGGGACTACGAGCAGTACTTC; cdr3_aa: CASSVGSGDYEQYF; cdr3_length: 14; j_call: TRBJ2-7; v_call: TRBV6-4; clone_size: NA; d_call: NA
cdr3_nt: TGTGCCAGCAGTTTGGGACTAGCGGGACCCGCGGGGGAGCAGTACTTC; cdr3_aa: CASSLGLAGPAGEQYF; cdr3_length: 16; j_call: TRBJ2-7; v_call: TRBV27; clone_size: NA; d_call: TRBD2
cdr3_nt: TGTGCCAGCTCACCATTGGGGAGCTCCTACAATGAGCAGTTCTTC; cdr3_aa: CASSPLGSSYNEQFF; cdr3_length: 15; j_call: TRBJ2-1; v_call: TRBV18; clone_size: NA; d_call: NA
cdr3_nt: TGCAGCGTTGACAGGGGAGTCCAAGAGACCCAGTACTTC; cdr3_aa: CSVDRGVQETQYF; cdr3_length: 13; j_call: TRBJ2-5; v_call: TRBV29-1; clone_size: NA; d_call: NA
cdr3_nt: TGCGCCAGCAGCAGGGACGGCACCTCTGGAAACACCATATATTTT; cdr3_aa: CASSRDGTSGNTIYF; cdr3_length: 15; j_call: TRBJ1-3; v_call: TRBV5-1; clone_size: NA; d_call: NA
cdr3_nt: TGCGCCAGCAGCTCCAACCGGGCGGAGGAGCAGTTCTTC; cdr3_aa: CASSSNRAEEQFF; cdr3_length: 13; j_call: TRBJ2-1; v_call: TRBV5-1; clone_size: NA; d_call: NA
cdr3_nt: TGTGCCAGCAAGAGGGCTAACTATGGCTACACCTTC; cdr3_aa: CASKRANYGYTF; cdr3_length: 12; j_call: TRBJ1-2; v_call: TRBV6-2/TRBV6-3; clone_size: NA; d_call: NA
cdr3_nt: TGTGCCAGCAGCTTAACCCCGGGGGGTAGCTATGGCTACACCTTC; cdr3_aa: CASSLTPGGSYGYTF; cdr3_length: 15; j_call: TRBJ1-2; v_call: TRBV7-2; clone_size: NA; d_call: NA
cdr3_nt: TGTGCCTGGAGTCCCCCAGGGGGCTTTGGCTACGAGCAGTACTTC; cdr3_aa: CAWSPPGGFGYEQYF; cdr3_length: 15; j_call: TRBJ2-7; v_call: TRBV30; clone_size: NA; d_call: TRBD1
cdr3_nt: TGTGCCAGCAGCCAACCGGGACAGTCGAAAGGCTATGGCTACACCTTC; cdr3_aa: CASSQPGQSKGYGYTF; cdr3_length: 16; j_call: TRBJ1-2; v_call: TRBV3-1; clone_size: NA; d_call: TRBD1
cdr3_nt: TGTGCCAGCAGTTTACGGCCTAATATCTATGGCTACACCTTC; cdr3_aa: CASSLRPNIYGYTF; cdr3_length: 14; j_call: TRBJ1-2; v_call: TRBV28; clone_size: NA; d_call: NA
cdr3_nt: TGCGCCAGCAGCTTGACAGGTGGTCAGCCCCAGCTTTTT; cdr3_aa: CASSLTGGQPQLF; cdr3_length: 13; j_call: TRBJ1-5; v_call: TRBV5-1; clone_size: NA; d_call: NA
cdr3_nt: TGTGCCAGCAGTAAAATGACCGAGGGGACCCAGTACTTC; cdr3_aa: CASSKMTEGTQYF; cdr3_length: 13; j_call: TRBJ2-5; v_call: TRBV6-1; clone_size: NA; d_call: NA
cdr3_nt: TGTGCCAGCAGGGCCTCCGGCGGGGGCTATGGCTACACCTTC; cdr3_aa: CASRASGGGYGYTF; cdr3_length: 14; j_call: TRBJ1-2; v_call: TRBV6-5; clone_size: NA; d_call: NA
cdr3_nt: TGTGCCATCAGTACTGAAGCGGGAGGGCCTGGCTCCTACAATGAGCAGTTCTTC; cdr3_aa: CAISTEAGGPGSYNEQFF; cdr3_length: 18; j_call: TRBJ2-1; v_call: TRBV10-3; clone_size: NA; d_call: TRBD2
cdr3_nt: TGCGCCAGCAGCTCGGCAGGGCCTAACTCTGGAAACACCATATATTTT; cdr3_aa: CASSSAGPNSGNTIYF; cdr3_length: 16; j_call: TRBJ1-3; v_call: TRBV5-1; clone_size: NA; d_call: NA
cdr3_nt: TGTGCCCCGAACCCCGAGCGGGCTTCGTGGGGCAATCAGCCCCAGCATTTT; cdr3_aa: CAPNPERASWGNQPQHF; cdr3_length: 17; j_call: TRBJ1-5; v_call: TRBV4-2; clone_size: NA; d_call: NA
cdr3_nt: TGTGCCAGTAGTACCGACCAATTAACCCAAGAGACCCAGTACTTC; cdr3_aa: CASSTDQLTQETQYF; cdr3_length: 15; j_call: TRBJ2-5; v_call: TRBV19; clone_size: NA; d_call: NA
cdr3_nt: TGCGCCAGCAGCATTGGAGGGGCTATCTACGAGCAGTACTTC; cdr3_aa: CASSIGGAIYEQYF; cdr3_length: 14; j_call: TRBJ2-7; v_call: TRBV5-1; clone_size: NA; d_call: NA